This TCR beta chain comes out of a study of control samples from healthy donors and cancer patients. V was cut by 6 bases and J by 2 bases, with 16 bases left in between. Germline V gene sequence: CDR1 LNHDA, CDR2 SQIVND (reference sequence). This CDR3 comprises 16 residues. Measured with immunoSEQ multiplex PCR; TCRdb has only the in-frame clones, and not every one. The data contain about 79,000 clones, more than 85% of them seen just once; the ten biggest clones take up 1.3%. This rearrangement joins TRBV19 to TRBJ2-2; D uncertain. The receptor was isolated from a woman aged 40 to 49 with lung cancer. Sequencing was carried out using PBMCs. The CDR3 DNA reads as TGTGCCAGTAGCTTGAGGCAAACCAGAAACACCGGGGAGCTGTTTTTT. Its translation is CASSLRQTRNTGELFF.